A single T cell receptor beta chain is shown here with its context. The specificity of this receptor is unknown. No much larger clone is present one base from it, and per-base qualities are unavailable. The sample comes from a study of early stage breast cancer tumors (dated by TCRdb to 2016 to 2017). Background on the whole study: Of the 15 to 20 invasive breast tumors, around twelve were found to be estrogen receptor-positive, progesterone receptor-positive and HER2-negative. Across all samples, 2,500,000 or so templates representing 1 million or so unique clonotypes were detected. Of the approximately twelve ER+/PR+/HER2- tumors, eight were classified as invasive ductal carcinomas and four as invasive lobular carcinomas. A read coverage of roughly 10-fold per sample was achieved on average. General conclusions and limits of the study: Compared with adjacent normal breast tissue, tumors had roughly 2.5-fold higher T cell density and higher clonality. Enriched TCRB sequences shared across patients were mostly commonly generated sequences, unlikely to play an important role in the tumor microenvironment. Greater similarity was observed between blood and normal breast repertoires than between blood and tumor repertoires, and tumor was distinguished from normal in about 90% of the 16 patients when each tissue was compared with blood. Bulk genomic DNA sequencing of unsorted cells missed chain pairing and functional markers such as CD4, CD8 and FOXP3. The small cohort size prevented analysis by tumor subtype.

The trim is 7 bases for V and 0 bases for J, with a gap of 2 bases between the germline ends. CDR1 and CDR2 were assigned from the germline V gene as SGHTA and FQGNSA. The CDR3 measures 11 amino acids from cysteine to phenylalanine. Solely the CDR3 DNA is kept, with 33 bases framed from the first base. Two independent genomic DNA replicates were amplified for each sample, with around 0.5 ug used for blood and around 1.5 ug for tumor or normal breast. Following the manufacturer's instructions, the ImmunoSeq Intro kit was used to carry out TCRB sequencing on genomic DNA. Multiplex PCR was run for around 33 cycles using proprietary primers and spike-in control sequences for absolute quantification. An 87-bp fragment spanning the CDR3 and flanking V and J genes was sequenced with single-end 150-bp reads. Seven samples, with two replicates for each sample, were multiplexed per lane of an Illumina MiSeq using version 3.0 chemistry. Regarding the original processing steps: Raw data were processed by the vendor's proprietary pipeline, with both replicates merged into one result per sample. A clonotype was defined as productive rearrangements that share the same V-gene family, CDR3 amino acid sequence and J-gene segment. To compute clonality, the normalized Shannon entropy (Pielou evenness) of TCRB abundances was subtracted from 1. T cell density was estimated by dividing total templates by the number of input cells inferred from the DNA input amount. Total repertoire diversity and clonality were estimated with Recon using default parameters. A clonotype counted as tumor-enriched if its abundance in tumor exceeded 0.1% and was at least 32-fold higher than its abundance in normal breast. TCRdb re-hosts the immuneACCESS table, in-frame sequences only. Its copies lack some clones; in the studies checked, an unresolved V gene accounts for under half of them, and the cause for the rest is not known. From that table come the V and J calls and clone size; the DNA was used to work out D and trimming. Present in this sample are about 5,000 clones, roughly two thirds of which were seen just once. Around 17% of the sample comes from the top ten.

About 17-55 mg of tumor tissue was diced and typically yielded more than 2.5 ug of DNA. The study profiled bulk TCR beta-chain repertoires in matched peripheral blood, tumor and adjacent normal breast tissue taken from approximately 15 patients with early-stage breast cancer. Once resection was done, tumor tissue identified by eye was cut out and put into prechilled RNAlater. Using a TissueLyser II, about 18-55 mg of tumor tissue was diced and homogenized in RLTplus buffer with beta-mercaptoethanol and antifoaming agent. The Qiagen AllPrep DNA/RNA Mini kit was used to extract genomic DNA. This receptor was taken from a person aged 45-60 years with breast cancer. The rearrangement joined TRBV7-2 to TRBJ2-3, with no confident D gene call. The sample consisted of breast tumor tissue. The encoded CDR3 is CASTSTDTQYF. The DNA sequence reads TGTGCCAGCACCAGCACAGATACGCAGTATTTT.